One and the same sample provided the 5 T cell receptor beta chains below, sequenced in a study of blood T cell repertoires in COVID-19. Here immunoSEQ multiplex PCR was the method, and the copy in TCRdb shows in-frame clones only, minus some. The profile covers around 110,000 clones, with approximately 90% appearing a single time and 1.8% taken by the ten largest. Specimen: peripheral blood. The receptors here all came from a human donor with active COVID-19. The donor label of this sample is uncertain.

This chain connects TRBV27 to TRBJ1-3; a weak D match, TRBD1 (5 bases). The V end was cut by 3 bases, the J end by 7 bases, with 13 bases between. Germline V gene sequence: CDR1 MNHEY, CDR2 SMNVEV (reference sequence). CDR3 size: 14 residues. The CDR3 DNA reads as TGTGCCAGCAGTTTCGCAGGGAACGCGAACACCATATATTTT. Translated, it gives CASSFAGNANTIYF.

The rearrangement joins TRBV18 to TRBJ1-2; a weak D match, TRBD1 (6 bases). The CDR3 is 15 amino acids. Deletions cut 1 base from V and 0 bases from J, with 9 bases between. Looked up from germline, CDR1 is KGHSH and CDR2 is LQKENI. As DNA, the CDR3 is TGTGCCAGCTCACCACTGGGGGCTTCTAACTATGGCTACACCTTC. This gives the protein CASSPLGASNYGYTF.

V is TRBV6-2 or TRBV6-3 and J is TRBJ2-7, with D perhaps matching TRBD1 (5 bases). Per the germline V gene, CDR1 is MNHEY and CDR2 is SVGEGT. Trimming shortened V by 7 bases and J by 5 bases, and 18 bases separated the two germline ends. CDR3 length: 14 residues. CDR3 DNA: TGTGCCAGCACCCCAGCAGGGTTTAGTGACGAGCAGTACTTC. Its protein is CASTPAGFSDEQYF.

The V gene is TRBV7-9, the J gene TRBJ1-5; possibly TRBD1 for D (6 bases). The CDR3 has 16 amino acids. Germline loops: CDR1 SEHNR, CDR2 FQNEAQ (reference sequence). Between the trimmed V and J ends, which lost 2 bases and 2 bases, there was a span of 13 bases. In DNA form, the CDR3 reads TGTGCCAGCAGCTTATTTAGGGGGAATGGCAATCAGCCCCAGCATTTT. This translates into CASSLFRGNGNQPQHF.

V is TRBV7-9 and J is TRBJ2-6; TRBD2 is a possible D gene (6 bases). V lost 5 bases, J lost 0 bases, and 17 bases lay in between. This CDR3 comprises 18 residues. Germline V gene data show CDR1 as SEHNR and CDR2 as FQNEAQ (reference sequence). The CDR3 spells CASSHQGGGGSGANVLTF. CDR3 in DNA: TGTGCCAGCAGCCACCAGGGAGGAGGAGGCTCTGGGGCCAACGTCCTGACTTTC.